This T cell receptor (beta chain) was retrieved from a study of T cell changes during pregnancy in multiple sclerosis. This CDR3 is built from 14 residues. Germline values: CDR1 SEHNR, CDR2 FQNEAQ (reference sequence). V lost 5 bases, J lost 4 bases, and 8 bases stayed unmatched. The data were produced by immunoSEQ multiplex PCR, yet TCRdb's version contains in-frame clones alone and is incomplete. Seen here are tens of thousands of clones, 80% to 95% observed once, and the top ten hold 1.5% to 2%. The sequencing used peripheral blood, collected in the first trimester of pregnancy. The TCR originated in a female donor in good health, enrolled as a control in a pregnancy study. The chain combines TRBV7-9 with TRBJ2-7, with 7 bases lining up with TRBD2. This CDR3 is CASSKGGEPYEQYF. CDR3 bases: TGTGCCAGCAGCAAGGGAGGGGAGCCGTACGAGCAGTACTTC.